This T cell receptor beta chain came from a study of human T cells and chemical hapten exposure. Study in general: Small pooled library volume differences chiefly drove per-sample TCR yield variation.

Time point noted: patch test 1, 2 weeks after DPC sensitization. The treatment here: therapeutic diphenylcyclopropenone sensitization with weekly scalp DPC. Patients had alopecia, were aged 18 to 70, and were not pregnant. This clonotype was observed a few times. This CDR3 spans 14 amino acids. Germline-derived CDR1 and CDR2 are MNHEY and SVGAGI. V lost 2 bases and J lost 4; bases outside the gene matches: 3. Each cDNA molecule in the library carried unique molecular identifiers. The authors' processing: Counting gave a median of around 100,000 TCRs per sample, with values ranging from about 23,224 to 700,000. TCRdb reprocessed the RACE reads with MiXCR, giving one entry per CDR3 protein. The V and J calls reflect TCRdb's pipeline rather than the authors' work. The table lists around 300,000 distinct CDR3 sequences, about 7% of them singletons.

This chain connects TRBV6-5 to TRBJ2-5, with 8 bases matching TRBD1. This material consisted of whole blood, taken in connection with sensitization to the hapten diphenylcyclopropenone (DPC). This receptor was identified in a woman under 30 with alopecia areata. Some clones in this sample may be carry-over from other donors' samples. This CDR3 is CASSYGTGGETQYF. The DNA of the CDR3 is TGTGCCAGCAGTTACGGTACAGGGGGAGAGACCCAGTACTTC.